This entry lists 18 T cell receptor beta chains sequenced from one sample in a study of blood T cell repertoires in COVID-19. Assay: immunoSEQ multiplex PCR; the TCRdb copy retains only in-frame clones and omits some. Of some 250,000 clones listed, around 89% were seen once; the top ten hold over 7.5%. Source material: PBMCs or T cells enriched from blood (not recorded which). The source is a man aged 35 to 55 who had recovered from COVID-19.

The chain uses TRBV27 and TRBJ2-2; possibly TRBD2 for D (7 bases). The CDR3 length is 18 residues. Germline CDR1 is MNHEY and CDR2 is SMNVEV (reference sequence). Trimming removed 6 bases from V and 2 bases from J, with 22 bases in between. CDR3: CASRGFGGALDNTGELFF. As DNA, the CDR3 is TGTGCCAGCAGAGGATTTGGGGGGGCGCTGGACAACACCGGGGAGCTGTTTTTT.

This chain connects TRBV19 to TRBJ1-4, with 8 positions matching TRBD1. The germline gives CDR1 LNHDA, CDR2 SQIVND (reference sequence). The CDR3 sequence is 15 residues long. Trimming removed 0 bases from V and 12 bases from J; junction bases left unmatched: 9. The CDR3 DNA sequence: TGTGCCAGTAGTATAGAGGTCACAGGGGGTAATCAACTGTTTTTT. It yields the protein CASSIEVTGGNQLFF. The variable domain in full, completed from reference TRBV19 and TRBJ1-4, reads DGGITQSPKYLFRKEGQNVTLSCEQNLNHDAMYWYRQDPGQGLRLIYYSQIVNDFQKGDIAEGYSVSREKKESFPLTVTSAQKNPTAFYLCASSIEVTGGNQLFFGSGTQLSVL.

This sequence joins TRBV7-8 and TRBJ2-1; D might be TRBD2 (6 bases). V was shortened by 5 bases and J by 8 bases, with 13 bases between the two germline ends. Germline V lookup: CDR1 SGHVS, CDR2 FQNEAQ. This CDR3 contains 13 residues. The CDR3 spells CASSTRGGDEQFF. CDR3 nucleotides: TGTGCCAGCAGCACCCGGGGCGGGGATGAGCAGTTCTTC.

The table lists this clone with a count of one. V is TRBV28 and J is TRBJ2-7; D possibly corresponds to TRBD2 (7 bases). Trimming shortened V by 6 bases and J by 7 bases, and 22 bases separated the two germline ends. The CDR3 runs 15 residues. Germline CDR1 MDHEN, CDR2 SYDVKM. CDR3 nucleotide sequence: TGTGCCAGCAGCTCCCAGGGAGGGGGTTGGAAAGAGCAGTACTTC. Translation: CASSSQGGGWKEQYF.

The chain has TRBV5-5 and TRBJ2-7, with D possibly TRBD1 on 5 matching bases. V lost 3 bases and J lost 0, with 16 bases in between. The CDR3 covers 16 residues. Per the germline V gene, CDR1 is SGHKS and CDR2 is YYEKEE (reference sequence). The CDR3, as DNA: TGTGCCAGCAGCTCCACAGGATTGATGAACTCCTACGAGCAGTACTTC. Residues: CASSSTGLMNSYEQYF. The complete variable domain, with remaining parts taken from reference TRBV5-5 and TRBJ2-7, reads DAGVTQSPTHLIKTRGQQVTLRCSPISGHKSVSWYQQVLGQGPQFIFQYYEKEERGRGNFPDRFSARQFPNYSSELNVNALLLGDSALYLCASSSTGLMNSYEQYFGPGTRLTVT.

The chain employs TRBV27 and TRBJ1-3; D is unclear. The germline V gene has CDR1 MNHEY and CDR2 SMNVEV (reference sequence). The germline V and J ends were trimmed by 4 bases and 8 bases, with 18 bases remaining between them. The CDR3 sequence is 15 residues long. This CDR3 is CASSYFGGQRDTIYF. The DNA of the CDR3 is TGTGCCAGCAGTTATTTCGGAGGGCAAAGGGACACCATATATTTT.

The CDR3 protein is CASSYRQGYYEQYF. CDR3 sequence (DNA): TGTGCCAGCAGCTACAGACAGGGCTACTACGAGCAGTACTTC. The chain is built from TRBV5-5 and TRBJ2-7; the match to TRBD1 covers 7 bases. Trimming took 3 bases from V and 3 from J; bases not matched to a gene: 6. Per the germline V gene, CDR1 is SGHKS and CDR2 is YYEKEE (reference sequence). CDR3 length: 14 residues.

The chain recombines TRBV5-1 with TRBJ2-7, with D possibly matching TRBD1 (5 bases). Trimming stripped 4 bases from V and 0 bases from J, with 17 bases between. Germline-derived CDR1 and CDR2 are SGHRS and YFSETQ. The CDR3 covers 16 residues. CDR3 nucleotides: TGCGCCAGCAGCCTGGGCACAGGCGACATCTCCTACGAGCAGTACTTC. Its protein product is CASSLGTGDISYEQYF.

The chain is built from TRBV24-1 and TRBJ2-3; a possible D gene is TRBD1 (6 bases). Germline CDR1 is KGHDR and CDR2 is SFDVKD. The germline V and J ends were trimmed by 0 bases and 1 base, with 10 bases remaining between them. There are 16 residues in the CDR3. CDR3: CATSDLWDTGTDTQYF. The CDR3 DNA is TGTGCCACCAGTGATTTGTGGGACACAGGCACAGATACGCAGTATTTT.

This sequence joins TRBV5-1 and TRBJ2-7; TRBD1 is a possible D gene (5 bases). The CDR3 is made up of 14 amino acids. The V gene's germline CDR1 is SGHRS and CDR2 YFSETQ. The V end lost 2 bases, the J end lost 1 base, and 10 bases lay between the germline ends. As DNA, the CDR3 is TGCGCCAGCAGCTTACAGGACACTTCCTACGAGCAGTACTTC. This encodes CASSLQDTSYEQYF.

The chain's CDR3 is CASSLGLAGTGELFF. The CDR3 region has the DNA TGCGCCAGCAGCTTGGGTCTAGCGGGCACCGGGGAGCTGTTTTTT. This chain uses TRBV5-1 with TRBJ2-2; 8 bases agree with TRBD2. There are 15 residues in the CDR3. Germline-derived CDR1 and CDR2 are SGHRS and YFSETQ. The J segment lost 4 bases and the V segment lost 0 bases, leaving 2 bases of the junction unmatched.

The chain has TRBV10-3 and TRBJ2-5, with TRBD2 matching 15 bases. Germline V gene sequence: CDR1 ENHRY, CDR2 SYGVKD. V shed 5 bases and J 1 base; nucleotides not matched to a gene: 2. The CDR3 covers 16 residues. This chain's CDR3 is CAISSGLAGGQETQYF. The CDR3 DNA reads as TGTGCCATCAGTTCGGGACTAGCGGGGGGCCAAGAGACCCAGTACTTC.

The V call is TRBV2, the J call TRBJ2-7, with TRBD2 matching over 7 bases. Germline CDR1 SNHLY, CDR2 FYNNEI. The junction had 10 bases not matched to a gene; V was cut back by 8 bases and J by 6 bases. The CDR3 totals 13 residues. CDR3 in amino acids: CASAVSGEAEQYF. The CDR3, as DNA: TGTGCCAGCGCGGTAAGCGGGGAGGCCGAGCAGTACTTC.

The chain employs TRBV7-2 and TRBJ2-5, with 9 bases that match TRBD1. The CDR3 sequence is 15 residues long. V was clipped by 3 bases and J by 4 bases; unmatched bases: 6. CDR1 SGHTA and CDR2 FQGNSA come from the germline V gene. CDR3 sequence (DNA): TGTGCCAGCAGCTTGGCCGGGACAGGGCGAGAGACCCAGTACTTC. The encoded protein is CASSLAGTGRETQYF.

DNA of the CDR3: TGTGCCAGCAGCTCCTTTTGGGGCAGGGGCGGCCGGAACACTGAAGCTTTCTTT. Its translation: CASSSFWGRGGRNTEAFF. The chain links TRBV11-2 to TRBJ1-1; tentatively, D is TRBD1 (6 bases). The CDR3 contains 18 residues. CDR1 is SGHAT and CDR2 is FQNNGV in the germline V gene. V lost 4 bases and J 1 base, leaving 22 bases between the germline ends.

The chain combines TRBV11-2 with TRBJ2-1, with a possible D match to TRBD1 (6 bases). The germline CDR1 and CDR2 sequences are SGHAT and FQNNGV. V dropped 5 bases and J dropped 4 bases, with 18 bases sitting between them. The CDR3 loop spans 16 amino acids. CDR3 amino acids: CASSNPDSENYNEQFF. The DNA of the CDR3 is TGTGCCAGCAGCAATCCGGACAGCGAAAATTACAATGAGCAGTTCTTC.

The chain has TRBV7-2 and TRBJ2-1, with D maybe TRBD1 (5 bases). The CDR3 runs to 15 residues. Germline V gives CDR1 SGHTA, CDR2 FQGNSA. Trimming shortened V by 4 bases and J by 0 bases, and 10 bases separated the two germline ends. DNA of the CDR3: TGTGCCAGCAGCTCCTCTAGGGGCTCCTACAATGAGCAGTTCTTC. Its protein product is CASSSSRGSYNEQFF.

The chain employs TRBV18 and TRBJ2-5; D may be TRBD1 (6 bases). Germline V CDR1 and CDR2: KGHSH, LQKENI. This CDR3 has 13 amino acids. V lost 6 bases to trimming and J lost 2 bases, with 10 bases between them. Written as DNA, the CDR3 is TGTGCCAGCTCCCAGGGGTATCAAGAGACCCAGTACTTC. Translating gives CASSQGYQETQYF.